The T cell receptor beta chain under discussion was sequenced for a study of T cell responses to AZD1222 COVID-19 vaccine. Study-level results: Baseline seropositivity occurred in only 5 to 7 AZD1222 recipients. CD4 TCRs linked to vaccination spanned spike, dominating at 160-218 and 743-854. Increased Spike-specific TCR breadth and depth were observed after two AZD1222 doses.

Concerning this clone: No antigen is known for it.

Clones were sequenced by immunoSEQ multiplex PCR, and TCRdb holds only the in-frame ones, with some missing. Of under 150,000 clones in the sample, 88% were seen once. Germline values: CDR1 SEHNR, CDR2 FQNEAQ (reference sequence). Trimming cost V 4 bases and J 4 bases, with 17 bases left between them. The CDR3 sequence is 15 residues long. The receptor was derived from an adult in good health. The chain carries TRBV7-9 and TRBJ2-7; possible D gene TRBD1, 5 bases. The input for sequencing was peripheral blood, taken on day 0 of MenACWY control vaccination. CDR3 in amino acids: CASSSSGGAKYEQYF. CDR3 coding DNA: TGTGCCAGCAGCTCGTCGGGTGGGGCAAAGTACGAGCAGTACTTC.